This is a list of T cell receptor beta chains from one sample in a study of T cell responses to AZD1222 COVID-19 vaccine. Sequencing was performed with immunoSEQ multiplex PCR; in TCRdb, only in-frame clones are kept and a portion is missing. The data show some 140,000 clones, with nearly 95% seen just once and 5.4% held by the top ten. The sequenced sample was peripheral blood, obtained on day 0 of AZD1222 vaccination. Receptors were obtained from an adult in good health. CDR3s include the opening cysteine and the closing phenylalanine or tryptophan. Each record gives: J gene, V gene, D gene, clone size, CDR3 DNA, CDR3 protein. D genes are given only for firm matches. Size is stated for part of the rows, as once, few or many counts, or as a class when the clone is expanded.

TRBJ1-5 TRBV28 . . TGTGCCAGCAGTTTTGGATCAAATCAGCCCCAGCATTTT CASSFGSNQPQHF
TRBJ1-1 TRBV19 . . TGTGCCAGTGACAGAAACACTGAAGCTTTCTTT CASDRNTEAFF
TRBJ1-1 TRBV28 . . TGTGCCAGCAAAGCCCTTGGGTTAGAGAACACTGAAGCTTTCTTT CASKALGLENTEAFF
TRBJ2-2 TRBV27 . . TGTGCCAGCAGTTTATCGGGGGGAAACACCGGGGAGCTGTTTTTT CASSLSGGNTGELFF
TRBJ2-3 TRBV6-1 . . TGTGCCAGCAGTGAACAAACAGGAGATACGCAGTATTTT CASSEQTGDTQYF
TRBJ1-1 TRBV3-1/TRBV3-2 . medium-sized TGTGCCAGCAGCCAAGATGTAGGGGGGTGGGACACTGAAGCTTTCTTT CASSQDVGGWDTEAFF
TRBJ1-3 TRBV2 . . TGTGCCAGCAGTGTGACAGGTCTTGGAAACACCATATATTTT CASSVTGLGNTIYF
TRBJ2-3 TRBV30 . . TGTGCCTGGGGTGTGTCGAGACGCACAGATACGCAGTATTTT CAWGVSRRTDTQYF
TRBJ1-1 TRBV5-5 . . TGTGCCAGCAGCTTGCGGGGGGCGAACACTGAAGCTTTCTTT CASSLRGANTEAFF
TRBJ1-2 TRBV14 . . TGTGCCAGCAGCCCCTCCAGGACAGCTTATGGCTACACCTTC CASSPSRTAYGYTF
TRBJ1-1 TRBV6-2/TRBV6-3 . . TGTGCCAGCCGCCACCTTACAGGGTTGAACACTGAAGCTTTCTTT CASRHLTGLNTEAFF